The clone carrying this TCR beta chain was picked up a small number of times. Using its own MiXCR run on the RT-PCR reads, TCRdb lists one record per CDR3 protein. The sample holds 550,000 to 750,000 distinct CDR3 sequences, 14% seen once. The CDR3 sequence is 17 residues long. Germline CDR1 is SEHNR and CDR2 is FQNEAQ (reference sequence). The junction had 10 bases not matched to a gene; V was cut back by 4 bases and J by 4 bases. This chain links TRBV7-9 with TRBJ2-1; TRBD2 agrees at 10 bases. What was sequenced was memory CD4+ T cells from blood. This clonotype was sampled from a female donor in good health, serving as a healthy control. CDR3 in amino acids: CASSSSQGLASYNEQFF. The CDR3 DNA reads TGTGCCAGCAGCTCCTCCCAGGGACTAGCGTCTTACAATGAGCAGTTCTTC.